This section outlines one TCR beta chain sequence together with its context. Germline CDR1 is SEHNR and CDR2 is FQNEAQ (reference sequence). Trimming removed 5 bases at V and 5 bases at J, with 18 bases between. The CDR3 extends over 15 amino acids. The entry originates in a study of blood T cell repertoires in COVID-19. Across the whole study: The cDNA or gDNA used as material had been derived from T cells, B-cell-depleted T cells, or PBMCs.

In the authors' methods: Nucleated cell counts were estimated from reference gene primer amplification. TCRdb keeps only in-frame clones here, not all; method: immunoSEQ multiplex PCR. V, J and clone size are taken as reported in that table, and D and trimming were inferred from the DNA itself. The sample includes over 150,000 clones, about 83% of them seen just once. Sequenced input: peripheral blood. This TCR derives from a woman between 65 and 79 years old with COVID-19, enrolled during active disease. The rearrangement uses TRBV7-9 and TRBJ2-5; D might be TRBD1 (6 bases). CDR3: CASSPQTGWEETQYF. CDR3 in DNA: TGTGCCAGCAGCCCGCAGACAGGATGGGAGGAGACCCAGTACTTC.